One sample yielded the 5 T cell receptor beta chains listed below, sequenced in a study of a mutant IDH1 vaccine in newly diagnosed glioma. Here immunoSEQ multiplex PCR was the method, and the copy in TCRdb shows in-frame clones only, minus some. The table shows approximately 70,000 clones, with less than 85% occurring only once. Stated time point: baseline, week 1 (first vaccination visit). The sample's treatment: pre-vaccination baseline after standard-of-care therapy. The source material was PBMCs, sampled from a glioma patient treated with radiotherapy, temozolomide or both. These receptors were collected from a man aged 45 to 65 with glioma.

This rearrangement joins TRBV9 to TRBJ2-3; TRBD2 matches 10 bases. J was trimmed by 6 bases and V by 3 bases; bases with no gene match: 7. CDR1 is SGDLS and CDR2 is YYNGEE in the germline V gene. This CDR3 is built from 15 residues. The CDR3 coding sequence is TGTGCCAGCAGCGCCGGACTAGCGGACTCGGATACGCAGTATTTT. It codes for CASSAGLADSDTQYF.

The chain joins TRBV5-1 to TRBJ2-1, with 9 bases identical to TRBD2. From germline, CDR1 is SGHRS and CDR2 YFSETQ. This CDR3 has 15 amino acids. Trimming took 3 bases from V and 9 from J; bases not matched to a gene: 10. The CDR3 nucleotides are TGCGCCAGCAGCTCGGGTAGAAGCGGGGGGATTGAGCAGTTCTTC. This sequence encodes CASSSGRSGGIEQFF.

This chain uses TRBV25-1 with TRBJ1-2; D gene uncertain. The V end was cut by 4 bases, the J end by 2 bases, with 2 bases between. Looked up from germline, CDR1 is MGHDK and CDR2 is SYGVNS. CDR3 size: 11 residues. CDR3 residues: CASSVNYGYTF. The CDR3 nucleotides read TGTGCCAGCAGTGTAAACTATGGCTACACCTTC.

CDR3 DNA: TGCGCCAGCAGCCCGACCCTGGGACTGGGAAATTCACCCCTCCACTTT. It is translated as CASSPTLGLGNSPLHF. V usage is TRBV4-1 and J usage is TRBJ1-6, with D maybe TRBD1 (5 bases). Per germline, CDR1 MGHRA and CDR2 YSYEKL. This CDR3 spans 16 amino acids. Trimming removed 4 bases from V and 7 bases from J, with 17 bases in between.

V is TRBV5-8 and J is TRBJ1-3, with D possibly being TRBD1 (6 bases). Trimming cost V 4 bases and J 0 bases, with 14 bases left between them. CDR3 length: 16 amino acids. Germline CDR1 is SGHTS and CDR2 is YDEGEE. DNA for the CDR3: TGTGCCAGCAGCCGGCGGACAGTTGTCTCTGGAAACACCATATATTTT. Translating it yields CASSRRTVVSGNTIYF.